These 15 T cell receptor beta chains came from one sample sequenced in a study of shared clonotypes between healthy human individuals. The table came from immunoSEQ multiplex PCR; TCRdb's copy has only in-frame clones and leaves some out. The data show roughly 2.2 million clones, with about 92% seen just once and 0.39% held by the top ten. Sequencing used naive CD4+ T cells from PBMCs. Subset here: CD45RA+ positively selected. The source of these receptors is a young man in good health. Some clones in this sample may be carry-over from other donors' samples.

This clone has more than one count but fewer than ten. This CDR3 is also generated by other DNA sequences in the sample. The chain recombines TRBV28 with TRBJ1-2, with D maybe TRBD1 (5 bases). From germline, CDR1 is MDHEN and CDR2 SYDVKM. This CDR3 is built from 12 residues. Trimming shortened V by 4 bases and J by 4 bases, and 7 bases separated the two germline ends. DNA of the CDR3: TGTGCCAGCAGTTGGGGGGGCTATGGCTACACCTTC. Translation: CASSWGGYGYTF.

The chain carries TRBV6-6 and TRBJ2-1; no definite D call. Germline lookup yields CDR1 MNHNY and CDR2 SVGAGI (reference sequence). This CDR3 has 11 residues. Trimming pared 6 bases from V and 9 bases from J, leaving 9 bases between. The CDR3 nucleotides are TGTGCCAGCAGCACAGTAGCTGAGCAGTTCTTC. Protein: CASSTVAEQFF.

The CDR3 spells CASSQRQGYEQYF. The CDR3 region has the DNA TGTGCCAGCAGCCAACGACAGGGCTACGAGCAGTACTTC. The gene calls are TRBV14 and TRBJ2-7, with 7 bases lining up with TRBD1. CDR3 length: 13 residues. The junction had 1 base not matched to a gene; V was cut back by 2 bases and J by 3 bases. The germline CDR1 and CDR2 sequences are SGHDN and FVKESK.

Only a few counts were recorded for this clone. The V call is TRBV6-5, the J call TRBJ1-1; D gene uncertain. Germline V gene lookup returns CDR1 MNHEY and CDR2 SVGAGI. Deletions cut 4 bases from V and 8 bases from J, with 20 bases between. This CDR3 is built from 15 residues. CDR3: CASSSQTIPQGEAFF. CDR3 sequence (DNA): TGTGCCAGCAGTTCACAGACGATCCCTCAAGGGGAAGCTTTCTTT.

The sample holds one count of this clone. The CDR3 coding sequence is TGTGCCAGCAGCCATAATACCGGGACAGGGGGCGAAAAACTGTTTTTT. Amino acid sequence: CASSHNTGTGGEKLFF. The chain employs TRBV9 and TRBJ1-4; 12 nucleotides agree with TRBD1. V trimming: 4 bases; J trimming: 8 bases; junction bases outside the gene matches: 9. Germline V gene sequence: CDR1 SGDLS, CDR2 YYNGEE. The CDR3 is 16 residues long.

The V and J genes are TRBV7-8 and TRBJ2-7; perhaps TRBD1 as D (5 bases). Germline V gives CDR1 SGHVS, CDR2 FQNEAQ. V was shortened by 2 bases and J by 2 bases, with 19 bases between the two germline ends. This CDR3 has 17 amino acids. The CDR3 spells CASSLSLATARTYEQYF. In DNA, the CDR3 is TGTGCCAGCAGCTTATCTCTGGCGACAGCTAGAACCTACGAGCAGTACTTC.

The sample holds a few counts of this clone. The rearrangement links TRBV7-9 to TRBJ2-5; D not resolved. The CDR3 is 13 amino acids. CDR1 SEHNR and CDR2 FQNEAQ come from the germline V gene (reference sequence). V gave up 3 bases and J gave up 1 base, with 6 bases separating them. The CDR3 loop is CASSFVSQETQYF. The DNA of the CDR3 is TGTGCCAGCAGCTTTGTCAGCCAAGAGACCCAGTACTTC.

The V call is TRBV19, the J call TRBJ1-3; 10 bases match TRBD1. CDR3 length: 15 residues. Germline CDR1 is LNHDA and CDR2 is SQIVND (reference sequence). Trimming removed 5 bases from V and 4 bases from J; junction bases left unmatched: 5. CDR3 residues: CASSPGQGSGNTIYF. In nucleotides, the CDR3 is TGTGCCAGTAGTCCGGGACAGGGGTCCGGAAACACCATATATTTT.

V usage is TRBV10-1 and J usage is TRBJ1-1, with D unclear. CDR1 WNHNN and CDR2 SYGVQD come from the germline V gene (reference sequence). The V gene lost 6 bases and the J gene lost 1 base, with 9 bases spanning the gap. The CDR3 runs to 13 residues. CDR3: CASSHNENTEAFF. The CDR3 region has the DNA TGCGCCAGCAGCCATAACGAGAACACTGAAGCTTTCTTT.

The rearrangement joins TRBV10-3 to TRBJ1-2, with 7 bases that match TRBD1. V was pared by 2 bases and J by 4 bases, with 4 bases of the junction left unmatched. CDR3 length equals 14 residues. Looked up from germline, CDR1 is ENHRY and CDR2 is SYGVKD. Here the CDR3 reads CAISERGQSYGYTF. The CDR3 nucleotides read TGTGCCATCAGTGAGAGGGGACAGTCCTATGGCTACACCTTC.

The CDR3 sequence is CASSEQGAEETQYF. CDR3 sequence (DNA): TGTGCCAGCAGTGAACAGGGGGCAGAAGAGACCCAGTACTTC. The chain couples TRBV6-1 to TRBJ2-5, with 8 nucleotides matching TRBD1. CDR1 and CDR2 from the germline V gene are MNHNS and SASEGT. The length of the CDR3 is 14 residues. J was trimmed by 3 bases and V by 2 bases; bases with no gene match: 2.

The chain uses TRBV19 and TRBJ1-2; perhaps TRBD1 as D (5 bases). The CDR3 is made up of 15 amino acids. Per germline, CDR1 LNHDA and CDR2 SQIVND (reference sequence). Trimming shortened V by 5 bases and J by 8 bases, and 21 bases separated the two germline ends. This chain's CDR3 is CASSSSGGAGRGYTF. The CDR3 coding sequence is TGTGCCAGTAGTTCCTCCGGGGGAGCGGGCCGAGGCTACACCTTC.

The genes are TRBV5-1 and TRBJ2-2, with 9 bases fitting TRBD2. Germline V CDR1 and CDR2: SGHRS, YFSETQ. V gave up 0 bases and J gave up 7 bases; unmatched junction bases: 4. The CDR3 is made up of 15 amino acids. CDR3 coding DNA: TGCGCCAGCAGCTTGGTAGCGGGAGTCGACGGGGAGCTGTTTTTT. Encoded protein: CASSLVAGVDGELFF.

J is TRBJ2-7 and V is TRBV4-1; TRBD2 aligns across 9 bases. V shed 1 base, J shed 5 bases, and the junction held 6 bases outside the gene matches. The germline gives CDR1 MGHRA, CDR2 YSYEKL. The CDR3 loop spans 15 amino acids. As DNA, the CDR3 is TGCGCCAGCAGCCAAGTGGGTAGCGGGAGCGACGAGCAGTACTTC. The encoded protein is CASSQVGSGSDEQYF.

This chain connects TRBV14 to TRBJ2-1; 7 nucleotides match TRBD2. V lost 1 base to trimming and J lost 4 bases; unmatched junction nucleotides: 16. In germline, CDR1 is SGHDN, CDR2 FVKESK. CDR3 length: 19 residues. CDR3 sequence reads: CASSQVSSGTTGFYNEQFF. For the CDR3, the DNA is TGTGCCAGCAGCCAAGTATCCAGCGGGACCACCGGGTTTTACAATGAGCAGTTCTTC.